The clone carrying this TCR beta chain has ten or more counts. Its target is not known. This sample stems from a study of T-cell memory formation after mild COVID-19. Across the whole study: Across donors, TCR clusters were largely donor specific. Study findings and constraints: Clones that shrank (day 15 to 85) were balanced CD4/CD8, whereas later expanders leaned CD4+.

Constant-segment primers and 5'RACE yielded cDNA libraries for TCR alpha and TCR beta, each carrying sample barcodes and UMIs. A single record per CDR3 protein comes from TCRdb applying MiXCR to the 5' RACE reads. The table records 250,000 to 300,000 distinct CDR3 sequences, approximately 8.4% of them present only once. V shed 6 bases, J shed 7 bases, and the junction held 13 bases outside the gene matches. The CDR3 length is 15 residues. The chain couples TRBV12-3 or TRBV12-4 to TRBJ2-7; TRBD1 matches 9 bases. The sequence was collected from a man aged 18 to 35 who had mild COVID-19 (a few samples of this study predate the infection). Cell type and time point are not known. Sequencing was done on a sample of PBMCs or a T cell subset sorted from them (not recorded which). This CDR3 reads CASSSRDRARREQYF. As DNA, the CDR3 is TGTGCCAGCAGCTCCCGGGACAGGGCCAGGAGGGAGCAGTACTTC.